This TCR beta chain was obtained from a study of blood T cell repertoires in COVID-19. The protocol was immunoSEQ multiplex PCR, while the TCRdb copy is restricted to in-frame clones and leaves out a portion. The sample contains 140,000 or so clones, under 85% of which appear only once. The CDR3 spans 14 residues. Trimming stripped 0 bases from V and 5 bases from J, with 10 bases between. Germline assignment: CDR1 MNHEY and CDR2 SMNVEV (reference sequence). Researchers sorted participants into cohorts using their self-reported clinical history. The J gene is TRBJ1-1, the V gene TRBV27; perhaps TRBD1 as D (6 bases). The receptor was derived from a woman younger than 30 who had been exposed to COVID-19. The sequenced sample was PBMCs or T cells enriched from blood (not recorded which). Here the CDR3 reads CASSLSGGLTEAFF. The CDR3 region has the DNA TGTGCCAGCAGTTTATCGGGGGGGCTGACTGAAGCTTTCTTT.